This TCR beta chain was documented in a study of T cell responses to AZD1222 COVID-19 vaccine. General study points: Reportedly, close to half of spike-specific TCRs are directed against unmutated variant regions. Regions 160-218 and 743-854 dominated among vaccine-associated CD4 TCRs spanning spike. Donors were largely white British and mainly female; clonal diversity was possibly underestimated.

Looked up from germline, CDR1 is KGHSH and CDR2 is LQKENI. V was shortened by 6 bases and J by 5 bases, with 10 bases between the two germline ends. CDR3 length: 12 amino acids. By frequency, this clone is medium-sized. Antigen: not known. Measured with immunoSEQ multiplex PCR; TCRdb has only the in-frame clones, and not every one. This table lists 150,000 or so clones. The origin of this receptor is an adult in good health. The sequenced sample was peripheral blood. The chain carries TRBV18 and TRBJ1-2; the D is unclear. DNA of the CDR3: TGTGCCAGCTCTCTCTCTTATTATGGCTACACCTTC. It translates to CASSLSYYGYTF.